The entry below describes one T cell receptor (beta chain). The antigen is undetermined. This entry is derived from a study of cytomegalovirus exposure and HLA in healthy donors. Both 60 Vbeta primers and 13 Jbeta primers went into the PCR. The protocol was immunoSEQ multiplex PCR, while the TCRdb copy is restricted to in-frame clones and leaves out a portion. Among more than 85,000 clones listed, approximately 83% were seen once. General study findings and limits: Fewer N-insertions than the approximately 680-donor mean were reportedly shown by an Asian-associated ancestry cluster in a later analysis. TCR beta chains numbering some 160 were designated cytomegalovirus-associated. Upon later analysis, TCR association rates were observed to vary by HLA locus, being highest for DRB1 and lowest for HLA-C.

Material for sequencing was PBMCs. The receptor was isolated from a man aged 35-49 years in good health and CMV-seronegative.

As DNA, the CDR3 is TGTGCCAGCAGCCAAGGGACAGGGGCCAAAGATACGCAGTATTTT. It translates to CASSQGTGAKDTQYF. V and J are TRBV4-2 and TRBJ2-3; 9 bases match TRBD1. This CDR3 has 15 residues. CDR1 and CDR2 (germline): LGHNA, YNFKEQ. V dropped 1 base and J dropped 5; count of bases not matched to a gene: 4.